This T cell receptor beta chain was captured in a study of beta chain features in type 1 diabetes. All of the isolated RNA was reverse transcribed, so expressed TCRB transcripts were sequenced. The protocol was immunoSEQ multiplex PCR, while the TCRdb copy is restricted to in-frame clones and leaves out a portion. The table includes almost 350,000 clones, less than 20% detected once. Concerning this clone: Its antigen is unknown.

One heparinised draw, averaging around 120 mL, was taken per donor. CDR1 is GTSNPN, CDR2 SVGIG, per germline (reference sequence). Trimming left V 5 bases short and J 0 bases short, with 22 bases between. The CDR3 sequence is 17 residues long. Study outcomes and limitations: Shortening of TCRB CDR3s, moderate but significant, appeared in all four CD4+ subsets of Type 1 diabetes patients. Fewer insertions but more deletions were seen at VDJ junctions in type 1 diabetes patients.

V and J are TRBV30 and TRBJ1-1, with a weak D call TRBD1 (5 bases). Sequencing was done on a sample of naive CD4+ T cells from blood. This receptor was identified in a woman between 18 and 29 years old in good health. CDR3 amino acids: CAWGAGRAPFMNTEAFF. As DNA, the CDR3 is TGTGCCTGGGGGGCGGGGCGGGCACCATTCATGAACACTGAAGCTTTCTTT.